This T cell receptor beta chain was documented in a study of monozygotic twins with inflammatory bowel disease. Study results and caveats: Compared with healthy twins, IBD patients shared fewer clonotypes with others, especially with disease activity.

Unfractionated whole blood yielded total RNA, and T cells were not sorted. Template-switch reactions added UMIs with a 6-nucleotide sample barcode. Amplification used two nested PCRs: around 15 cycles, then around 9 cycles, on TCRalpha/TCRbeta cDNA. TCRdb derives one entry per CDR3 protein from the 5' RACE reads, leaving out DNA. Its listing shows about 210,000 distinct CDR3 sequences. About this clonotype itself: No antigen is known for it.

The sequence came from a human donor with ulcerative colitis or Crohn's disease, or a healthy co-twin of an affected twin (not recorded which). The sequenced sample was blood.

Here the CDR3 reads CASGVNKNIQYF. This chain joins TRBV3-1 and TRBJ2-4. In germline, CDR1 is LGHDT, CDR2 YNNKEL (reference sequence). CDR3 length: 12 residues.